A selection of T cell receptor beta chains follows, all from one sample in a study of CD8 T cells in Susac syndrome. TCRdb ran MiXCR on the immunoSEQ multiplex PCR reads and lists one entry per CDR3 protein. The sample has approximately 180,000 distinct CDR3 sequences, approximately 96% seen once. Sequences were obtained from CD4+ T cells from PBMCs. These receptors were collected from a human donor with multiple sclerosis. The CDR3 runs from the conserved cysteine through the conserved F or W. A D gene is named only where the DNA matches it firmly. Some rows have no size entry. The others give once, few or many, or a class for an expanded clone.

d_call,v_call,clone_size,j_call,cdr3_nt,cdr3_aa
-,TRBV12-3/TRBV12-4,-,TRBJ1-3,TGTGCCAGCAGTTGGGGATCTGGAAACACCATATATTTT,CASSWGSGNTIYF
-,TRBV24-1,-,TRBJ2-2,TGTGCCACCAGTGACCCGGCGGGGGCAAACACCGGGGAGCTGTTTTTT,CATSDPAGANTGELFF
-,TRBV25-1,-,TRBJ2-6,TGTGCCAGCTCACCGGGACACAGCAACGTCCTGACTTTC,CASSPGHSNVLTF
-,TRBV27,-,TRBJ2-7,TGTGCCAGCAGTTCCTGGCGGGGACCTACCTACGAGCAGTACTTC,CASSSWRGPTYEQYF
-,TRBV6-2/TRBV6-3,-,TRBJ1-5,TGTGCCAGCAGTTACGGCAGTCAGCCCCAGCATTTT,CASSYGSQPQHF
-,TRBV19,-,TRBJ1-2,TGTGCCAGTGGACAGTTTAACTATGGCTACACCTTC,CASGQFNYGYTF
-,TRBV7-3,once,TRBJ1-6,TGTGCCAGCAGGCGTACAGGGAATGGTGATTCACCCCTCCACTTT,CASRRTGNGDSPLHF
-,TRBV7-9,-,TRBJ2-7,TGTGCCAGCAGCTTGCAGGGCACAAGCTCCTACGAGCAGTACTTC,CASSLQGTSSYEQYF
TRBD2,TRBV20-1,-,TRBJ2-5,TGCAGTGCTAGAGATCCGAGGGGACTAGAAGGGACCCAGTACTTC,CSARDPRGLEGTQYF
-,TRBV20-1,-,TRBJ2-3,TGCAGTGCTCAGACCGGAGATACGCAGTATTTT,CSAQTGDTQYF
-,TRBV29-1,once,TRBJ1-2,TGCAGCGCCGTTGAATTTAAACTCTATGGCTACACCTTC,CSAVEFKLYGYTF
-,TRBV12-3/TRBV12-4,-,TRBJ1-2,TGTGCCAGCAGTTGGACAGCCCGATATGGCTACACCTTC,CASSWTARYGYTF
-,TRBV30,-,TRBJ1-5,TGTGCCTGGGGTGACGGGACGGGACAGCCCCAGCATTTT,CAWGDGTGQPQHF
-,TRBV7-2,-,TRBJ1-1,TGTGCCAGCAGCATCCGATTCCGCAGGGTAGGAGCTTTCTTT,CASSIRFRRVGAFF
-,TRBV5-1,-,TRBJ2-2,TGCGCCAGCAGCTTGGACCCTCTGGGGGCGGACGGGGAGCTGTTTTTT,CASSLDPLGADGELFF
-,TRBV2,-,TRBJ1-2,TGTGCCAGCGGGGCAGGGGCGGGAGGCTACACCTTC,CASGAGAGGYTF
TRBD2,TRBV3-1,-,TRBJ2-1,TGTGCCAGCAGCCATGTCCTAGCGGGGATAAATGAGCAGTTCTTC,CASSHVLAGINEQFF
-,TRBV7-2,-,TRBJ2-7,TGTGCCAGCAGCTTAATGACCCATCTTTACTACGAGCAGTACTTC,CASSLMTHLYYEQYF
TRBD2,TRBV5-4,-,TRBJ2-3,TGTGCCAGCGAAATGGCGGGGGGCGCAGATACGCAGTATTTT,CASEMAGGADTQYF
-,TRBV29-1,-,TRBJ2-1,TGCAGCGTTGAGGAAACGGGGCATTCGAAGCAGTTCTTC,CSVEETGHSKQFF
TRBD1,TRBV5-1,-,TRBJ2-3,TGCGCCAGCAGCTTTGTGGGACAGGGCACAGATACGCAGTATTTT,CASSFVGQGTDTQYF
-,TRBV28,-,TRBJ1-1,TGTGCCAGCAGTCCCCTCAATCACTTGGGAGCTTTCTTT,CASSPLNHLGAFF
-,TRBV29-1,once,TRBJ1-1,TGCAGCGTCTCCCTTGGGGGGGACACTGAAGCTTTCTTT,CSVSLGGDTEAFF
-,TRBV20-1,-,TRBJ2-1,TGCAGTGCTAGAGATGGGGGGCCCCGGCAATACTACAATGAGCAGTTCTTC,CSARDGGPRQYYNEQFF
-,TRBV27,-,TRBJ2-3,TGTGCCAGTCTCTTGGGGGATACGCAGTATTTT,CASLLGDTQYF
-,TRBV4-1,few,TRBJ1-5,TGCGCCAGCAGCCAGCCAAATCAGCCCCAGCATTTT,CASSQPNQPQHF
-,TRBV3-1,once,TRBJ2-5,TGTGCCAGCAGCCCGACTAATGGGGGAGAGACCCAGTACTTC,CASSPTNGGETQYF
-,TRBV6-2/TRBV6-3,-,TRBJ2-2,TGTGCCAGCAGTTACGGAGTTAACGGCGGGGAGCTGTTTTTT,CASSYGVNGGELFF
-,TRBV11-2,-,TRBJ2-1,TGTGCCAGCAGCTTTCATCCAGTTTACAATGAGCAGTTCTTC,CASSFHPVYNEQFF
-,TRBV27,-,TRBJ1-6,TGTGCCAGCAGTCCTGACGGGGGGGTAACGGGTTCACCCCTCCACTTT,CASSPDGGVTGSPLHF
TRBD1,TRBV6-2/TRBV6-3,-,TRBJ1-2,TGTGCCAGCAGAACGACAGGGAAGGGCTATGGCTACACCTTC,CASRTTGKGYGYTF
TRBD1,TRBV2,-,TRBJ1-4,TGTGCCAGTGAGGGGGCGACTAATGAAAAACTGTTTTTT,CASEGATNEKLFF
-,TRBV16,-,TRBJ2-5,TGTGCCAGCAGCCAGGGACGGGTCGAGACCCAGTACTTC,CASSQGRVETQYF
-,TRBV12-5,-,TRBJ2-5,TGTGCTAGTGCCGGGGGTACCCAGTACTTC,CASAGGTQYF
TRBD1,TRBV28,once,TRBJ2-5,TGTGCCAGCAGTGGGGACAGCCACCAAGAGACCCAGTACTTC,CASSGDSHQETQYF